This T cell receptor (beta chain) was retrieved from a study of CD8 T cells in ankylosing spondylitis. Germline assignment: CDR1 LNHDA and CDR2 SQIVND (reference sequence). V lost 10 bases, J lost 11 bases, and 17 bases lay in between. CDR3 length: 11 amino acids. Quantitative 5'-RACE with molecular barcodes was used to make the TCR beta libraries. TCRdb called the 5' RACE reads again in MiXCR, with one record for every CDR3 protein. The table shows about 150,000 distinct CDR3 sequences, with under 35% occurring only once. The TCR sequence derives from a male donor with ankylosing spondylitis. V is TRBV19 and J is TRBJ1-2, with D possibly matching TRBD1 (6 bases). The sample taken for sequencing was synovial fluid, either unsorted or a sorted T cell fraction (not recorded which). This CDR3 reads CATQQGNKYTF. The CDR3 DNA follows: TGTGCCACTCAACAGGGAAATAAGTACACCTTC.